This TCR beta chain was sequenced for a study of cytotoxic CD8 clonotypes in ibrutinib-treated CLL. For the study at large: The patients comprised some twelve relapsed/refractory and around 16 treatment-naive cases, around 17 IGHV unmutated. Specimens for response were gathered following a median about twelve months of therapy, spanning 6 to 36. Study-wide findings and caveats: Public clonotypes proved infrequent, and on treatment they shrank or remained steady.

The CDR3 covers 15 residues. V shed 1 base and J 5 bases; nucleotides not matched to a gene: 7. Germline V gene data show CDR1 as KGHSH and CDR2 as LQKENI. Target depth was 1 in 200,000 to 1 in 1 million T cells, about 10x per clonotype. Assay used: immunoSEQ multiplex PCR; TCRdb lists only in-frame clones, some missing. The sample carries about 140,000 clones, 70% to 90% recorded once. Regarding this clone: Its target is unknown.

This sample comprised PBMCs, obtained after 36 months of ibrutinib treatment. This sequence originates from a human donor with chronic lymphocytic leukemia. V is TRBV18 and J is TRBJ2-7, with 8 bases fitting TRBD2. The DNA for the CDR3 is TGTGCCAGCTCACCACGCGGAATAGCGGGAAACGAGCAGTACTTC. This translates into CASSPRGIAGNEQYF.